What follows are 10 T cell receptor beta chains derived from one specimen sequenced in a study of blood T cell repertoires in COVID-19 (dated by TCRdb to between 2020 and 2021). Libraries were prepared through the immunoSEQ multiplex PCR assay. Imported from immuneACCESS, the table was reduced by TCRdb to in-frame sequences with V and J called. These copies leave out some clones; in studies compared against another copy, an unresolved V gene accounts for under half, and the cause of the remainder is not known. The sample profile shows 150,000 to 250,000 clones; 65% to 90% of them were found once. 10% to 15% of the sample is in the top ten clones. The specimen sequenced was PBMCs or T cells enriched from blood (not recorded which). These TCRs come from a man in his forties or fifties who had recovered from COVID-19.

The rearrangement joins TRBV5-5 to TRBJ2-3; possible D gene TRBD2, 5 bases. The length of the CDR3 is 14 residues. Trimming took 2 bases from V and 6 from J, leaving 13 bases between them. CDR1 is SGHKS, CDR2 YYEKEE, per germline (reference sequence). CDR3 residues: CASSFWEPSDTQYF. CDR3 DNA: TGTGCCAGCAGCTTCTGGGAGCCCTCGGATACGCAGTATTTT.

CDR3 nucleotides: TGTGCCAGCAGCTTTAGGTCACAGGATCCGATCTATGGCTACACCTTC. Residues: CASSFRSQDPIYGYTF. V is TRBV7-8 and J is TRBJ1-2, with a possible D match to TRBD1 (5 bases). V lost 3 bases, J lost 4 bases, and 18 bases lay in between. The CDR3 sequence is 16 residues long. CDR1 SGHVS and CDR2 FQNEAQ come from the germline V gene.

V and J are TRBV4-3 and TRBJ2-1; 9 positions agree with TRBD1. The CDR3 contains 14 residues. The germline gives CDR1 LGHNA, CDR2 YSLEER. The trim removed 5 bases at V and 10 bases at J, leaving 9 bases unmatched. This chain's CDR3 is CASSSRTGDYEQFF. CDR3 coding DNA: TGCGCCAGCAGCTCGCGGACAGGGGACTACGAGCAGTTCTTC.

The DNA for the CDR3 is TGTGCCAGCAGCGGACTAGGCACGGGAAATGAAAAACTGTTTTTT. It yields the protein CASSGLGTGNEKLFF. The V call is TRBV7-2, the J call TRBJ1-4, with D hard to call. The CDR3 spans 15 residues. The germline CDR1 and CDR2 sequences are SGHTA and FQGNSA. V lost 5 bases, J lost 5 bases, and 15 bases lay in between.

J is TRBJ2-7 and V is TRBV7-9, with TRBD1 matching 7 bases. J lost 5 bases, V lost 3 bases, and 7 bases had no gene match. The CDR3 covers 14 residues. Germline assignment: CDR1 SEHNR and CDR2 FQNEAQ (reference sequence). CDR3 nucleotide sequence: TGTGCCAGCAGCTTCGGACAGGATCAGGACGAGCAGTACTTC. The encoded protein is CASSFGQDQDEQYF.

This chain uses TRBV18 with TRBJ2-5; the D is unclear. Germline V gene data show CDR1 as KGHSH and CDR2 as LQKENI. This CDR3 has 12 amino acids. V was trimmed by 1 base and J by 4 bases, leaving 4 bases between them. DNA of the CDR3: TGTGCCAGCTCACCACTCGGAGAGACCCAGTACTTC. Its translation: CASSPLGETQYF.

A single count supports this clone. This chain links TRBV24-1 with TRBJ2-3, with D perhaps matching TRBD1 (6 bases). This CDR3 has 17 amino acids. CDR1 is KGHDR, CDR2 SFDVKD, per germline. Between the trimmed V and J ends, which lost 1 base and 1 base, there was a span of 14 bases. The CDR3 sequence is CATSDFSARQGTDTQYF. Here the CDR3 DNA reads TGTGCCACCAGTGATTTCAGCGCACGACAGGGCACAGATACGCAGTATTTT.

J is TRBJ2-5 and V is TRBV9; the D gene is possibly TRBD2 (5 bases). Germline-derived CDR1 and CDR2 are SGDLS and YYNGEE. V lost 0 bases and J lost 5, with 8 bases in between. CDR3 length: 13 residues. CDR3 nucleotide sequence: TGTGCCAGCAGCGTAGCTACGGGGGAGACCCAGTACTTC. Encoded protein: CASSVATGETQYF.

Points on this clone: Other DNA sequences in this sample translate to the same CDR3. V gene TRBV2 combines with J gene TRBJ2-5; 9 nucleotides match TRBD1. V shed 5 bases, J shed 5 bases, and the junction held 9 bases outside the gene matches. Germline V lookup: CDR1 SNHLY, CDR2 FYNNEI. CDR3 size: 15 residues. CDR3 in DNA: TGTGCCAGCAGTTCGGGGACAGGGAGGGGGGAGACCCAGTACTTC. Translating gives CASSSGTGRGETQYF.

This rearrangement joins TRBV5-1 to TRBJ1-6; 8 bases are shared with TRBD1. The germline V gene encodes CDR1 SGHRS and CDR2 YFSETQ. V gave up 4 bases and J gave up 10 bases; unmatched junction bases: 7. The CDR3 covers 14 residues. For the CDR3, the DNA is TGCGCCAGCAGCCCTCGGACAGGGCAGTCACCCCTCCACTTT. It yields the protein CASSPRTGQSPLHF.